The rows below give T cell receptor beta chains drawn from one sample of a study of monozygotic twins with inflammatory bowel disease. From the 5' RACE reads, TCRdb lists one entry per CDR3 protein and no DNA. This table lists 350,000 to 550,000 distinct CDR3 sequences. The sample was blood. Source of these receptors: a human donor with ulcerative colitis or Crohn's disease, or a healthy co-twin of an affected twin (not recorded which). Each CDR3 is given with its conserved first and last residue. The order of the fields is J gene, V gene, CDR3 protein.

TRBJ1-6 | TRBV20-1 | CSARLKDRVNSPLHF
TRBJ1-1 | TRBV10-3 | CAISVVKDEAFF
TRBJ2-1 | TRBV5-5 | CASSPDTRLSPYNEQFF
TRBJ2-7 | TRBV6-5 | CASSSGQGIVYEQYF
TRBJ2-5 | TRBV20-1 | CSARDSASAQETQYF
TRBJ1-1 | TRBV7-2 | CASSLRRQHTEAFF
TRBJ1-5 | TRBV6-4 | CARGQSPNQPQHF
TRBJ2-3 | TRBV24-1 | CATSDPTDTQYF
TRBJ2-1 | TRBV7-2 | CASSYTLLAGVGNEQFF
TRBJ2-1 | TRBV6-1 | CASSRLPGLAGDYNEQFF
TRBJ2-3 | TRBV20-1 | CSARKTSGLLSTDTQYF
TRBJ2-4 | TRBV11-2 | CASSLDGREPWWTNIQYF
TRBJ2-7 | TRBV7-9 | CASSFRDRGSYEQYF
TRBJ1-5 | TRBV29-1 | CSVGQLDGQPQHF
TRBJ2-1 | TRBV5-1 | CASSLDVQAYNEQFF
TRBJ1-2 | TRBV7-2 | CASSHTGQFYGYTF
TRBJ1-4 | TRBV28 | CASSIGQANEKLFF
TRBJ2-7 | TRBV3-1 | CASKVRGGEQYF
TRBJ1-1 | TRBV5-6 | CASSLPPRGSTEAFF
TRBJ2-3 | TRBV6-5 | CASSYEGGKGDTQYF
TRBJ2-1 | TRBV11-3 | CASSWTSGGEQFF
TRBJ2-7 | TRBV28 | CASKAGGYEQYF
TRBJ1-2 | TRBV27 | CASSLSSGPPNYGYTF
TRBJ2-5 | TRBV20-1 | CSAVLDKTQYF
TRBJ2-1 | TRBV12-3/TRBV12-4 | CASSLAGGGSYNEQFF
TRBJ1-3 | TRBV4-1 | CASSQPGGTGNTIYF
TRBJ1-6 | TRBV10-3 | CAISEVDNSPLHF
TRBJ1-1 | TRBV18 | CASSPRDIQQAFF
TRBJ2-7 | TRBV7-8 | CASSPYRTGGYEQYF
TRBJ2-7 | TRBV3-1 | CASSQGPGRTLQPLYEQYF
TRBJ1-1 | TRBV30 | CAWKPGQGVTEAFF
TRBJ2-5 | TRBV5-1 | CAGKSGGASLETQYF
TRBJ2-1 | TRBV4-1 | CASSQDTASGGPPQFF
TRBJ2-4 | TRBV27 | CASSRQAGLAKNIQYF
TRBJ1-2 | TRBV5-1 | CASSVSGQNYGYTF
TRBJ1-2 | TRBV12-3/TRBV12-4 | CASSLTRVGDYGYTF
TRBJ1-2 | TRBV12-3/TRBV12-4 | CASSFRRDSYGYTF
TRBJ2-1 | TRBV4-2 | CASSQAGEGGQFF
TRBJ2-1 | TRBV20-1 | CSASRVPGPDNEQFF
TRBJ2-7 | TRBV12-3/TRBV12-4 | CASSLIARGEQYF
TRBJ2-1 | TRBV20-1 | CSARVSQGRFRDEQFF
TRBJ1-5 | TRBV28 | CASILGRRAGNQPQHF
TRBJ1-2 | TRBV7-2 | CASSFRHYGYTF
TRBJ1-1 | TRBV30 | CAWSRDRGRIEAFF
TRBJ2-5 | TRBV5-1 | CASSPFRGDKETQYF
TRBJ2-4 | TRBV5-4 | CASSSWDRVWETQYF
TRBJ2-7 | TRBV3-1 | CASSQGVVWTSGASSYEQYF
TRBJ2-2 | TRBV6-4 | CASSDSMGAGELFF
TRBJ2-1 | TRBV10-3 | CAMGLFAGSNEQFF
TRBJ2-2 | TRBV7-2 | CASSLVTRGTGELFF
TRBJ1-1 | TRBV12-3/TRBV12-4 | CASSRRQNTEAFF
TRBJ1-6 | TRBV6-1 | CASSEGGGSPLHF
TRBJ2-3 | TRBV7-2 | CASSLANTDTQYF